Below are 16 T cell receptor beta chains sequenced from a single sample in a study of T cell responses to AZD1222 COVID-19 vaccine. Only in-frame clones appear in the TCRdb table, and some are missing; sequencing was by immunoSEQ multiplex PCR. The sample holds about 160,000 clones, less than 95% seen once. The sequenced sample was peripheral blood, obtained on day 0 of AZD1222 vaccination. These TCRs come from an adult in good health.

The DNA for the CDR3 is TGTGCCAGTAGTAGCTGGACTAGCGGGTACACCGGGGAGCTGTTTTTT. This encodes CASSSWTSGYTGELFF. This chain uses TRBV19 with TRBJ2-2, with 11 bases lining up with TRBD2. The germline V gene has CDR1 LNHDA and CDR2 SQIVND (reference sequence). The CDR3 spans 16 residues. J gave up 3 bases and V 4 bases, and 4 bases lay outside the gene matches.

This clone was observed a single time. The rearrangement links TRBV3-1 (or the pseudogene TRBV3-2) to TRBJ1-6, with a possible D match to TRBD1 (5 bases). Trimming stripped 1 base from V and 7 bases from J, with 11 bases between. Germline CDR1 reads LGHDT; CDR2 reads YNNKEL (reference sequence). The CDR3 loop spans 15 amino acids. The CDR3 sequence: CASSQAQGVNSPLHF. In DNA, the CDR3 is TGTGCCAGCAGCCAAGCCCAGGGAGTGAATTCACCCCTCCACTTT.

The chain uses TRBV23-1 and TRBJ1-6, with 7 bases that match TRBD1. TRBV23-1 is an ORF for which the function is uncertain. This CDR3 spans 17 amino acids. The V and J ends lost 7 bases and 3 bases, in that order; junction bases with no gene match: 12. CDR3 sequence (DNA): TGCGCCAGCATCGCTCAGGGGGATGGTGACTATAATTCACCCCTCCACTTT. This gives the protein CASIAQGDGDYNSPLHF.

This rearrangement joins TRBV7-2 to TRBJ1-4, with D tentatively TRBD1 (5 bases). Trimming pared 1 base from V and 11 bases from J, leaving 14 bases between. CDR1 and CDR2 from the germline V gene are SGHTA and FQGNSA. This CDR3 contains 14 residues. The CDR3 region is CASSLGAGAGKLFF. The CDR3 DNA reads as TGTGCCAGCAGCTTAGGAGCCGGGGCCGGGAAACTGTTTTTT.

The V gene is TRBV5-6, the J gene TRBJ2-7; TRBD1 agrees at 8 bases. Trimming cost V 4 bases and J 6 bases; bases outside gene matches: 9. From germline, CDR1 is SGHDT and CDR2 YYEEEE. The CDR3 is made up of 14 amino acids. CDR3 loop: CASSPLAGGGEQYV. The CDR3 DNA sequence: TGTGCCAGCAGCCCACTTGCAGGGGGCGGCGAGCAGTACGTC.

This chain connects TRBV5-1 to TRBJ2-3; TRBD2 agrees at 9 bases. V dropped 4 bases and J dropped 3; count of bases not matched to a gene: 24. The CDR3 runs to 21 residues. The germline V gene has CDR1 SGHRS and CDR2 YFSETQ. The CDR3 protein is CASSPSPAGGSLISRTDTQYF. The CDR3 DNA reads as TGCGCCAGCAGCCCCAGTCCAGCGGGAGGCTCTCTGATCTCTCGTACAGATACGCAGTATTTT.

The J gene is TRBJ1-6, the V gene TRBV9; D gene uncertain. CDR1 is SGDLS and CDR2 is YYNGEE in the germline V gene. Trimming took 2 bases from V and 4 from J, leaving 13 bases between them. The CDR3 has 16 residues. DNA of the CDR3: TGTGCCAGCAGCGTTGGAGCGTCTCTTTATAATTCACCCCTCCACTTT. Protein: CASSVGASLYNSPLHF.

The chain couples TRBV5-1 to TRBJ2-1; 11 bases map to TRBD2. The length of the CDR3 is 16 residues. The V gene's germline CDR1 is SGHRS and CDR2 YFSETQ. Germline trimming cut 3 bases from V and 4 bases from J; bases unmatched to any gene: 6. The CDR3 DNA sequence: TGCGCCAGCAGCTCCTTACTAGCGGGGGTTTACAATGAGCAGTTCTTC. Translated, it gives CASSSLLAGVYNEQFF. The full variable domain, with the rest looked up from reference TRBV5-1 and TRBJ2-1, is KAGVTQTPRYLIKTRGQQVTLSCSPISGHRSVSWYQQTPGQGLQFLFEYFSETQRNKGNFPGRFSGRQFSNSRSEMNVSTLELGDSALYLCASSSLLAGVYNEQFFGPGTRLTVL.

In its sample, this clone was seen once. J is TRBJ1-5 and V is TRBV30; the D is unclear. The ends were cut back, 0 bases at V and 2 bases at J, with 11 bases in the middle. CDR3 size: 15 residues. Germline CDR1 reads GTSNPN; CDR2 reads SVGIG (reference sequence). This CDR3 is CAWSVLRNGNQPQHF. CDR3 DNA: TGTGCCTGGAGTGTACTTCGGAACGGCAATCAGCCCCAGCATTTT.

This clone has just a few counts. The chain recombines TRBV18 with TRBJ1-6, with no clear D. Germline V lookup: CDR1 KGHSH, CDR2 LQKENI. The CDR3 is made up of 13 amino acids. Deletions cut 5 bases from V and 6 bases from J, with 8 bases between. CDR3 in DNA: TGTGCCAGCTCAGAGTACAGTAATTCACCCCTCCACTTT. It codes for CASSEYSNSPLHF.

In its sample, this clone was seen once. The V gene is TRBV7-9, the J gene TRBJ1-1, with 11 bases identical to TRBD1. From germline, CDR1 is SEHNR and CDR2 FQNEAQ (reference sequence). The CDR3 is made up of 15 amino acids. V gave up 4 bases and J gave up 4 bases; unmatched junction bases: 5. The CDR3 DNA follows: TGTGCCAGCAGCTGGACAGGGGGCGCAGGCACTGAAGCTTTCTTT. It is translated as CASSWTGGAGTEAFF. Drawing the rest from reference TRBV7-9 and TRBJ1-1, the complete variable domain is DTGVSQNPRHKITKRGQNVTFRCDPISEHNRLYWYRQTLGQGPEFLTYFQNEAQLEKSRLLSDRFSAERPKGSFSTLEIQRTEQGDSAMYLCASSWTGGAGTEAFFGQGTRLTVV.

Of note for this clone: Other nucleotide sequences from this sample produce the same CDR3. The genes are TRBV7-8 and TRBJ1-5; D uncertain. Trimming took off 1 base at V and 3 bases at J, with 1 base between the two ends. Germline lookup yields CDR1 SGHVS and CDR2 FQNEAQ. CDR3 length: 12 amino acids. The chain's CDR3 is CASSLVNQPQHF. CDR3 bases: TGTGCCAGCAGCTTAGTCAATCAGCCCCAGCATTTT.

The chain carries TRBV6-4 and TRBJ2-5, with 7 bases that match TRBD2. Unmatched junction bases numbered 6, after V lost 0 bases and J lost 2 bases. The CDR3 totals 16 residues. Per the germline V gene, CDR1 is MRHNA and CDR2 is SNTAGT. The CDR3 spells CASSDSSGGGQETQYF. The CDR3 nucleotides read TGTGCCAGCAGTGACTCGTCGGGGGGAGGACAAGAGACCCAGTACTTC.

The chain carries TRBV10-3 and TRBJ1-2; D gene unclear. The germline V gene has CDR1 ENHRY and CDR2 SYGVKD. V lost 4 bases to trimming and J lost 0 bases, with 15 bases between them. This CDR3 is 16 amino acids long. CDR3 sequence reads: CAISGSSWDTNYGYTF. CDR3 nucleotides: TGTGCCATCAGTGGCTCCTCTTGGGATACTAACTATGGCTACACCTTC.

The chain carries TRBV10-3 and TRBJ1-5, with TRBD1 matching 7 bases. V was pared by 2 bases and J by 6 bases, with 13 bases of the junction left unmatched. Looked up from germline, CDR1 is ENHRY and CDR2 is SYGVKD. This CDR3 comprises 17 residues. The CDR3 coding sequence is TGTGCCATCAGTGAGCCTAACAGGGGCGGAATGAGTCAGCCCCAGCATTTT. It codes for CAISEPNRGGMSQPQHF.

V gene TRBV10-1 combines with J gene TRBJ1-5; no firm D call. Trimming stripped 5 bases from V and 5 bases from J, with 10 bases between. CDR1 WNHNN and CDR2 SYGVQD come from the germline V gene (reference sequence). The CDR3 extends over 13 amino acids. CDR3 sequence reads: CASSPGRDQPQHF. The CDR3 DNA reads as TGCGCCAGCAGTCCCGGGCGAGATCAGCCCCAGCATTTT.